This entry features one TCR beta chain sequence. Its antigen is currently unknown. It was cDNA, reverse transcribed from extracted RNA, that served as the sequencing template. Repertoires were generated with immunoSEQ multiplex PCR, while TCRdb's copy carries only in-frame clones and drops some. This table holds a few hundred thousand clones, about 57% found once. This sample was taken from a study of CD8+ T cells in alopecia areata. Study findings and constraints: Clonality in the scalp and expanded CD8+ clones ranked among the top 100 were significantly decreased by tofacitinib. Many expanded lesional clones stayed in scalp and blood while on tofacitinib. For lesional scalp, especially alopecia totalis/universalis, clonality was higher than in normal scalp. Sharing of TCRs across patients appeared less clear than in mice, possibly for HLA-related reasons.

Treatment described: oral pan-JAK inhibitor, 5-10 mg twice daily. Germline values: CDR1 LGHNA, CDR2 YSLEER. Trimming cost V 5 bases and J 0 bases; bases outside gene matches: 2. This CDR3 is built from 15 residues. V is TRBV4-3 and J is TRBJ2-1, with 9 bases fitting TRBD2. The input for sequencing was CD4+ T cells sorted from blood, taken at week 4, from a patient treated with tofacitinib. This receptor was obtained from a human donor with alopecia areata. The CDR3 nucleotides are TGCGCCAGCAGCTCGCGGGGGGGCTCCTACAATGAGCAGTTCTTC. Its translation: CASSSRGGSYNEQFF.